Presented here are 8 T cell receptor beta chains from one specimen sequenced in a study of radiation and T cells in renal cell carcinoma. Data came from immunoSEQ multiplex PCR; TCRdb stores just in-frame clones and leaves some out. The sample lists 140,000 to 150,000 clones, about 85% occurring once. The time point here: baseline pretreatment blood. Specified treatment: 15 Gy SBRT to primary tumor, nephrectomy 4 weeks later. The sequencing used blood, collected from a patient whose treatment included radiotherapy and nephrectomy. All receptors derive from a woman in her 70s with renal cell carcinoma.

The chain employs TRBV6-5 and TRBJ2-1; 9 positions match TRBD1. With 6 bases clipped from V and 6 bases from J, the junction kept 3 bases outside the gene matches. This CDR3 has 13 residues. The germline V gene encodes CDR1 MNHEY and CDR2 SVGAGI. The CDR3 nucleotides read TGTGCCAGCAGCCCGACAGGGGGCAATGAGCAGTTCTTC. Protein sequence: CASSPTGGNEQFF.

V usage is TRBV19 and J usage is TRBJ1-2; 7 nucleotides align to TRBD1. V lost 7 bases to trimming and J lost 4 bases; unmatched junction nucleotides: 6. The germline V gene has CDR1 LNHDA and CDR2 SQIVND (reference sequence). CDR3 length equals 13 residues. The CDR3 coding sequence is TGTGCCAGTACCCCCGCAGGGGGCTATGGCTACACCTTC. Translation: CASTPAGGYGYTF. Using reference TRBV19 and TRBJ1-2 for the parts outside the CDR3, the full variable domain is DGGITQSPKYLFRKEGQNVTLSCEQNLNHDAMYWYRQDPGQGLRLIYYSQIVNDFQKGDIAEGYSVSREKKESFPLTVTSAQKNPTAFYLCASTPAGGYGYTFGSGTRLTVV.

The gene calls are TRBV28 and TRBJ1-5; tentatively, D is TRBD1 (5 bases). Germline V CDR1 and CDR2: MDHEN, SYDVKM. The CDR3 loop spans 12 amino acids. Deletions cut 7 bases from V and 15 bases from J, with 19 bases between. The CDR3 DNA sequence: TGTGCCAGCAAATTTTTGGTAGGGGACCCGCATTTT. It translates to CASKFLVGDPHF.

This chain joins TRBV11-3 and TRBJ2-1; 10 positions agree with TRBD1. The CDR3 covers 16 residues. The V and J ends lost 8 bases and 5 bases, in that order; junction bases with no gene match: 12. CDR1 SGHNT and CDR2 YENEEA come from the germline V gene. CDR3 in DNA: TGTGCCAGCTCCGCGCAGACAGGGGGCTTGAACAATGAGCAGTTCTTC. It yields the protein CASSAQTGGLNNEQFF.

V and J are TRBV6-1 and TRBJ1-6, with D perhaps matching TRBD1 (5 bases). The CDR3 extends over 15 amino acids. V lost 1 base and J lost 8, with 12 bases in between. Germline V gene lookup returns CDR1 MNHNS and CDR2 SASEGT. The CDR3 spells CASSEGISGYSPLHF. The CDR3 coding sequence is TGTGCCAGCAGTGAAGGAATATCAGGGTATTCACCCCTCCACTTT.

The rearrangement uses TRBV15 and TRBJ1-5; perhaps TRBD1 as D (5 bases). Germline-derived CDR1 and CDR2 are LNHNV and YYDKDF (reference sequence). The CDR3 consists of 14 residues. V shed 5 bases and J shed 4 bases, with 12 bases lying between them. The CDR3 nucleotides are TGTGCCACCAGCTTAGGAGGGGAGAATCAGCCCCAGCATTTT. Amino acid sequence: CATSLGGENQPQHF.

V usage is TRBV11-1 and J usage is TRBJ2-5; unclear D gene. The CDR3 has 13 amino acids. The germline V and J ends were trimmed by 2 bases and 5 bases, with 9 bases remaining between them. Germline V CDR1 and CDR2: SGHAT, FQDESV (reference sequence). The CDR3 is CASSLTSSETQYF. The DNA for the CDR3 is TGTGCCAGCAGCTTAACCTCCAGCGAGACCCAGTACTTC. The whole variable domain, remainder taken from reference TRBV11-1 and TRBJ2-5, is EAEVAQSPRYKITEKSQAVAFWCDPISGHATLYWYRQILGQGPELLVQFQDESVVDDSQLPKDRFSAERLKGVDSTLKIQPAELGDSAMYLCASSLTSSETQYFGPGTRLLVL.

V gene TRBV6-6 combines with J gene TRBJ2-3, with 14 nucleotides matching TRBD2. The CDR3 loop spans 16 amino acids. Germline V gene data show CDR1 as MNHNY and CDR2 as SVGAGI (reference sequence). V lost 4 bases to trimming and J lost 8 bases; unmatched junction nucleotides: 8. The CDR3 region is CASSSATSGGVGTQYF. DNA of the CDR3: TGTGCCAGCAGTTCCGCGACTAGCGGGGGGGTAGGTACGCAGTATTTT.